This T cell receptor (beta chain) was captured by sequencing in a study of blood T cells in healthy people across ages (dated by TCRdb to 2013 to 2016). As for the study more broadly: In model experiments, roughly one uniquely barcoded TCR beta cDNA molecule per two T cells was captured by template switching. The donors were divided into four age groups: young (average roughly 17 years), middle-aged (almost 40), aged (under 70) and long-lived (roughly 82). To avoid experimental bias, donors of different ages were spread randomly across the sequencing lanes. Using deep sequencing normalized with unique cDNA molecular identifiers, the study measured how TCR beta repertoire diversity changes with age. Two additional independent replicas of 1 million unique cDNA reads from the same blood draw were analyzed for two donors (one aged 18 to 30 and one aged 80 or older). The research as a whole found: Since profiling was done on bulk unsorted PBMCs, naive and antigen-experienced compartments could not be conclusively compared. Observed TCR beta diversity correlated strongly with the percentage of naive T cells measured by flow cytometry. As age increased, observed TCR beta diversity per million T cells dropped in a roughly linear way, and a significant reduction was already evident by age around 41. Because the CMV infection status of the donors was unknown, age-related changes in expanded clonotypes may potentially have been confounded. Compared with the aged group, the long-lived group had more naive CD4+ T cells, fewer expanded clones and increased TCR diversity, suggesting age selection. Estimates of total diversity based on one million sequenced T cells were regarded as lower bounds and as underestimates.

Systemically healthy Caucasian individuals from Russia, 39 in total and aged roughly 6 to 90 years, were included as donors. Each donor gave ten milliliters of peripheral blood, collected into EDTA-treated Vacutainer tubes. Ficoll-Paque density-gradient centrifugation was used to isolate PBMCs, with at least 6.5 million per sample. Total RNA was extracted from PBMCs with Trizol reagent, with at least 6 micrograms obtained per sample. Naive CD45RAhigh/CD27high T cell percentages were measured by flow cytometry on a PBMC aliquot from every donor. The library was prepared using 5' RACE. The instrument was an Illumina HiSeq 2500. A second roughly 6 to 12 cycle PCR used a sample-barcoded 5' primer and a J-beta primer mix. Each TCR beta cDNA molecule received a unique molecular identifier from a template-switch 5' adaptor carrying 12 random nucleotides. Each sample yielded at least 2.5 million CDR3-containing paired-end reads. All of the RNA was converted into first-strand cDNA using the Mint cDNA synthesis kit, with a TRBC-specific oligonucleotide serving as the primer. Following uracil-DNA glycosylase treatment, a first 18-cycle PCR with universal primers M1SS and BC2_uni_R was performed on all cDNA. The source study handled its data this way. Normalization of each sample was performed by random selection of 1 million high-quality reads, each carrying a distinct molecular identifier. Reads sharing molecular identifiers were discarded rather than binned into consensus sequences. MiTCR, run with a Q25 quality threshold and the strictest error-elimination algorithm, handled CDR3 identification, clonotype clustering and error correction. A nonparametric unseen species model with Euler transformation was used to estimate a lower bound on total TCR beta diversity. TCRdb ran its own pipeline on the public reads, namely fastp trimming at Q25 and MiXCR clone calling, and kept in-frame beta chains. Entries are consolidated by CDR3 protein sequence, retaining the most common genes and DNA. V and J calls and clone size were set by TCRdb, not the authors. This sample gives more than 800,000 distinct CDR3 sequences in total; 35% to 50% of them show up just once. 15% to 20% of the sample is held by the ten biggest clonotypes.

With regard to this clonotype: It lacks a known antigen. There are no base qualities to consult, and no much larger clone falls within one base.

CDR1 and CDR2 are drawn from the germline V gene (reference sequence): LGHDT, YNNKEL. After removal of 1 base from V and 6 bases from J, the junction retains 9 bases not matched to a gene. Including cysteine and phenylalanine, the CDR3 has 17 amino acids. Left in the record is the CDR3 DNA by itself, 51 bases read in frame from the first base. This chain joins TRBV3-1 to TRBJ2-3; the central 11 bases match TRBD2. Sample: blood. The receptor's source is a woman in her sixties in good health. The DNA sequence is TGTGCCAGCAGCCAAGTTGAGGGACTAGCGGTAGGGGATACGCAGTATTTT. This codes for CASSQVEGLAVGDTQYF.